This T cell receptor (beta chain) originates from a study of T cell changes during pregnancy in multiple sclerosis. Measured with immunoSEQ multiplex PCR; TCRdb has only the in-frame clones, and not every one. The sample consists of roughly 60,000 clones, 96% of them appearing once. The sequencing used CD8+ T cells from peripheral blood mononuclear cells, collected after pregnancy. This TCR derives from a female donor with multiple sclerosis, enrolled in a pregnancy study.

The CDR3 region is CASSLATGSNQPQHF. CDR3 in DNA: TGTGCCAGCAGCTTAGCGACGGGATCCAATCAGCCCCAGCATTTT. This chain uses TRBV7-9 with TRBJ1-5; D call uncertain. Looked up from germline, CDR1 is SEHNR and CDR2 is FQNEAQ (reference sequence). The CDR3 spans 15 residues. V was cut by 0 bases and J by 3 bases, with 9 bases left in between.